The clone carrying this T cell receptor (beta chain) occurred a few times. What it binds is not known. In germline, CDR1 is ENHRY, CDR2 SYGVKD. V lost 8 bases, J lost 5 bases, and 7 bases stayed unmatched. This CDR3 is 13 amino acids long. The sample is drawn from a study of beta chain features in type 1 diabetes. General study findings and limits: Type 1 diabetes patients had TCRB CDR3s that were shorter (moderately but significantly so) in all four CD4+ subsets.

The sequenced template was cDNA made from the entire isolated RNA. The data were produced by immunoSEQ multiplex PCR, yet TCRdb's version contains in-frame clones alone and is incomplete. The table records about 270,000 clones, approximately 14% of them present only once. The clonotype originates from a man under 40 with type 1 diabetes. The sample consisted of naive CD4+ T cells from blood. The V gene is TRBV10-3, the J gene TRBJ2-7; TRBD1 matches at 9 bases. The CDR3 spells CAILRTGEDEQYF. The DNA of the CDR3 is TGTGCCATCCTAAGGACAGGGGAGGACGAGCAGTACTTC.